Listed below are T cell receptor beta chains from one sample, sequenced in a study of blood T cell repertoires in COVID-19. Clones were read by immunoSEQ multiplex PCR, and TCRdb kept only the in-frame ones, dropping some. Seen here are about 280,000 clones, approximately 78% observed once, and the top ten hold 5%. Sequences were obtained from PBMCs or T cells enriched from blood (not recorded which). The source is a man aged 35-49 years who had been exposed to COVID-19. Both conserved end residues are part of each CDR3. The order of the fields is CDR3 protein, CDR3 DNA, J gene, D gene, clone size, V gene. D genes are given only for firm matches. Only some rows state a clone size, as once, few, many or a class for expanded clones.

CASSLGGAEQPQHF TGCGCCAGCAGCTTAGGGGGGGCTGAGCAGCCCCAGCATTTT TRBJ1-5 - - TRBV5-1
CASSQEYSEQFF TGCGCCAGCAGCCAAGAGTATAGTGAGCAGTTCTTC TRBJ2-1 - - TRBV4-1
CASSQEGLVNEQFF TGTGCCAGCAGCCAAGAGGGACTAGTCAATGAGCAGTTCTTC TRBJ2-1 TRBD2 few TRBV3-1/TRBV3-2
CASSIRRGTEAFF TGTGCCAGCAGCATCCGTCGGGGCACTGAAGCTTTCTTT TRBJ1-1 - - TRBV5-6
CASSVATQGADTQYF TGTGCCAGCAGCGTAGCTACCCAGGGGGCAGATACGCAGTATTTT TRBJ2-3 TRBD1 - TRBV9
CASSWRSGSSSSYEQYF TGTGCCAGCAGCTGGAGGTCCGGAAGTTCTAGCTCCTACGAGCAGTACTTC TRBJ2-7 - - TRBV5-5
CASSPGSSNQPQHF TGTGCCAGCTCACCCGGTAGTAGCAATCAGCCCCAGCATTTT TRBJ1-5 - - TRBV18
CASSSEGDTQYF TGTGCCAGCAGCTCCGAGGGTGATACGCAGTATTTT TRBJ2-3 - - TRBV7-9
CSALGGEAFF TGCAGTGCCCTTGGGGGGGAAGCTTTCTTT TRBJ1-1 - - TRBV20-1
CATSSSSSQYF TGTGCCACCAGCAGCAGTTCTTCCCAGTACTTC TRBJ2-5 - - TRBV15
CASSTGNQETQYF TGTGCCAGCTCCACGGGGAATCAAGAGACCCAGTACTTC TRBJ2-5 - - TRBV18
CASSLQGQGTDTQYF TGTGCCAGCAGCTTGCAAGGACAGGGCACAGATACGCAGTATTTT TRBJ2-3 TRBD1 - TRBV5-8
CASSFPGGQFF TGTGCCAGCAGCTTCCCGGGGGGGCAGTTCTTC TRBJ2-1 TRBD2 - TRBV11-3
CALTPLMNTEAFF TGTGCCCTTACTCCACTAATGAACACTGAAGCTTTCTTT TRBJ1-1 - few TRBV24-1
CASSSSGGTQETQYF TGTGCCAGCAGCTCCAGCGGAGGCACCCAAGAGACCCAGTACTTC TRBJ2-5 - - TRBV5-4
CASGKGTGGSNQPQHF TGTGCCAGCGGGAAGGGGACAGGGGGAAGCAATCAGCCCCAGCATTTT TRBJ1-5 TRBD1 - TRBV6-6
CASTLAPKYEQYF TGTGCCAGCACCCTAGCGCCAAAATACGAGCAGTACTTC TRBJ2-7 - - TRBV6-5